The TCR beta chain described here comes from a study of blood T cell repertoires in COVID-19. Study in general: Both acute and convalescent COVID-19 samples were obtained from the United States, Italy and Spain.

Data came from immunoSEQ multiplex PCR; TCRdb stores just in-frame clones and leaves some out. The table lists around 300,000 clones, roughly 85% of them singletons, with around 6.9% in the top ten. The CDR3 length is 15 residues. Trimming took off 0 bases at V and 7 bases at J, with 13 bases between the two ends. Germline V gene sequence: CDR1 SGHRS, CDR2 YFSETQ. The sequence was collected from a human donor in a cohort sampled during active COVID-19. V usage is TRBV5-1 and J usage is TRBJ1-4; perhaps TRBD1 as D (6 bases). Sequenced input: peripheral blood. The CDR3 DNA is TGCGCCAGCAGCTTGGATTACAGGGCGGGTGAAAAACTGTTTTTT. Translating it yields CASSLDYRAGEKLFF.